The 3 T cell receptor beta chains presented below share a single source sample, sequenced in a study of blood T cell repertoires in COVID-19. Sequencing was performed with immunoSEQ multiplex PCR; in TCRdb, only in-frame clones are kept and a portion is missing. The sample lists 150,000 to 250,000 clones; roughly 94% were seen once. The sample taken for sequencing was peripheral blood. All receptors derive from a man aged 30 to 45 with COVID-19, enrolled during active disease.

V is TRBV5-5 and J is TRBJ2-7; TRBD2 agrees at 8 bases. V dropped 2 bases and J dropped 5; count of bases not matched to a gene: 6. Germline V gene lookup returns CDR1 SGHKS and CDR2 YYEKEE (reference sequence). The CDR3 sequence is 14 residues long. CDR3 region: CASSLSGRAHEQYF. The CDR3 DNA is TGTGCCAGCAGCTTATCCGGGAGGGCCCACGAGCAGTACTTC.

V is TRBV3-1 (or the pseudogene TRBV3-2) and J is TRBJ1-3; the match to TRBD1 covers 8 bases. The germline gives CDR1 LGHDT, CDR2 YNNKEL (reference sequence). Trimming cost V 2 bases and J 4 bases; bases outside gene matches: 4. CDR3 length: 15 amino acids. This CDR3 is CASSQRTGRGNTIYF. CDR3 nucleotides: TGTGCCAGCAGCCAACGGACAGGGAGAGGAAACACCATATATTTT.

V usage is TRBV11-2 and J usage is TRBJ2-4; D is possibly TRBD2 (6 bases). There are 15 residues in the CDR3. Germline V gives CDR1 SGHAT, CDR2 FQNNGV. V lost 3 bases and J lost 9, with 18 bases in between. Here the CDR3 reads CASSLTETGGRIQYF. CDR3 DNA: TGTGCCAGCAGCTTGACCGAGACCGGGGGACGCATTCAGTACTTC. The complete variable domain, with remaining parts taken from reference TRBV11-2 and TRBJ2-4, reads EAGVAQSPRYKIIEKRQSVAFWCNPISGHATLYWYQQILGQGPKLLIQFQNNGVVDDSQLPKDRFSAERLKGVDSTLKIQPAKLEDSAVYLCASSLTETGGRIQYFGAGTRLSVL.